These 5 T cell receptor beta chains came from one sample sequenced in a study of technical replicates of blood from several donors. Sequenced by immunoSEQ multiplex PCR; TCRdb stores in-frame clones only, minus some. This table holds about 80,000 clones, 70% to 90% found once. Sequencing used PBMCs. Receptors originate from a human donor in good health. Some clones in this sample may be carry-over from other donors' samples.

The CDR3 DNA follows: TGTGCCAGCAGCCCTGGGACTAGCGGAGATACGCAGTATTTT. This sequence encodes CASSPGTSGDTQYF. This chain uses TRBV7-2 with TRBJ2-3, with 11 bases matching TRBD2. V gave up 5 bases and J gave up 5 bases; unmatched junction bases: 3. This CDR3 has 14 residues. Germline CDR1 reads SGHTA; CDR2 reads FQGNSA.

This chain joins TRBV18 and TRBJ1-2; D ambiguous. The CDR3 sequence is 14 residues long. Trimming left V 6 bases short and J 4 bases short, with 15 bases between. CDR1 is KGHSH and CDR2 is LQKENI in the germline V gene. CDR3 nucleotides: TGTGCCAGCTCGCCGTCCAGCGAAGCCTATGGCTACACCTTC. Its protein is CASSPSSEAYGYTF.

This clone was counted a few times. The V call is TRBV2, the J call TRBJ1-1; D might be TRBD1 (6 bases). The germline gives CDR1 SNHLY, CDR2 FYNNEI. This CDR3 is built from 16 residues. The germline V and J ends were trimmed by 5 bases and 1 base, with 17 bases remaining between them. Here the CDR3 reads CASSLVGARGNTEAFF. The CDR3 region has the DNA TGTGCCAGCAGTCTCGTGGGGGCCCGTGGGAACACTGAAGCTTTCTTT.

This clone appeared once. The chain combines TRBV19 with TRBJ1-4, with D possibly matching TRBD1 (6 bases). Germline CDR1 and CDR2: LNHDA and SQIVND (reference sequence). Trimming took off 10 bases at V and 3 bases at J, with 18 bases between the two ends. The CDR3 spans 15 residues. Here the CDR3 reads CATRRQGPPNEKLFF. The CDR3 DNA reads as TGTGCCACCAGAAGGCAGGGGCCCCCTAATGAAAAACTGTTTTTT.

This chain links TRBV27 with TRBJ2-7; 10 bases align to TRBD2. The trim removed 3 bases at V and 5 bases at J, leaving 4 bases unmatched. In germline, CDR1 is MNHEY, CDR2 SMNVEV (reference sequence). The CDR3 consists of 14 residues. Written as DNA, the CDR3 is TGTGCCAGCAGTTTTAGCGGGAGGAGGAACGAGCAGTACTTC. Translation: CASSFSGRRNEQYF.